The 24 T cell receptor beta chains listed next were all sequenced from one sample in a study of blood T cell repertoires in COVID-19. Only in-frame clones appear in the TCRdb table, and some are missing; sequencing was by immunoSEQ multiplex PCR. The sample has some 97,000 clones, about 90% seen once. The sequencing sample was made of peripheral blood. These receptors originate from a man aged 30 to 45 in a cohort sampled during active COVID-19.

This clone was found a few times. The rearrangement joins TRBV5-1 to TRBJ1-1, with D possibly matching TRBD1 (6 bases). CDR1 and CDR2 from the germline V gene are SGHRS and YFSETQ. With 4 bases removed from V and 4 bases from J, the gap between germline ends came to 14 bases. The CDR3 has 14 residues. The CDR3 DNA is TGCGCCAGCAGCGATACAGGGTCTACCACTGAAGCTTTCTTT. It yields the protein CASSDTGSTTEAFF.

The chain's CDR3 is CASSLAPGEYGYTF. CDR3 sequence (DNA): TGCGCCAGCAGCTTGGCTCCAGGTGAATATGGCTACACCTTC. V and J are TRBV5-1 and TRBJ1-2; no clear D gene. Germline loops: CDR1 SGHRS, CDR2 YFSETQ. Trimming cost V 0 bases and J 5 bases, with 11 bases left between them. The CDR3 has 14 amino acids.

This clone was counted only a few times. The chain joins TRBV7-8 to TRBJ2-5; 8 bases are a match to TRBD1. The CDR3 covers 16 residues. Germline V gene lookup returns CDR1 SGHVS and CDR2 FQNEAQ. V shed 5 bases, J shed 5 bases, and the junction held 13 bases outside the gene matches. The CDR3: CASSPGRTGRIETQYF. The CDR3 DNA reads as TGTGCCAGCAGCCCCGGAAGGACAGGGAGAATTGAGACCCAGTACTTC.

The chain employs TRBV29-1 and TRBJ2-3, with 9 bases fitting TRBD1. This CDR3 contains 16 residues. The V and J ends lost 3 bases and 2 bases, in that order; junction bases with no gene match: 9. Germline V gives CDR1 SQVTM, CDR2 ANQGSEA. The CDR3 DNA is TGCAGCGTTGAGGGCAGGACAGGGGCCTACACAGATACGCAGTATTTT. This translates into CSVEGRTGAYTDTQYF.

CDR3 DNA: TGTGCCAGTAGTATAGGCAGGGGGACCTACGAGCAGTACTTC. Amino acid sequence: CASSIGRGTYEQYF. The chain links TRBV19 to TRBJ2-7; 7 positions agree with TRBD1. This CDR3 is 14 amino acids long. The germline gives CDR1 LNHDA, CDR2 SQIVND (reference sequence). With V trimmed by 1 base and J by 2 bases, 2 bases remained unmatched.

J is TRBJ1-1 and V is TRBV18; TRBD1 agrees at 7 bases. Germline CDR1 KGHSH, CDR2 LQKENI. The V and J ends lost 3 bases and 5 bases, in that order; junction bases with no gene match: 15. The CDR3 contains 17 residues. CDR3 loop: CASSPGQTSVIGTEAFF. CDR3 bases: TGTGCCAGCTCACCGGGACAGACCTCCGTTATAGGGACTGAAGCTTTCTTT. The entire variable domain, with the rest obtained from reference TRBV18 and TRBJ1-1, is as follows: NAGVMQNPRHLVRRRGQEARLRCSPMKGHSHVYWYRQLPEEGLKFMVYLQKENIIDESGMPKERFSAEFPKEGPSILRIQQVVRGDSAAYFCASSPGQTSVIGTEAFFGQGTRLTVV.

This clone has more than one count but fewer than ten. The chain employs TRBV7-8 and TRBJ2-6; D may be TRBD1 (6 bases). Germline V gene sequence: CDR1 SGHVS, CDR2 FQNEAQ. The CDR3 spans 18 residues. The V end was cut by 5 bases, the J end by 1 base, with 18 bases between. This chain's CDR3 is CASSRGDTTLSGANVLTF. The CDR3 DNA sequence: TGTGCCAGCAGCCGAGGGGACACCACCCTTTCTGGGGCCAACGTCCTGACTTTC.

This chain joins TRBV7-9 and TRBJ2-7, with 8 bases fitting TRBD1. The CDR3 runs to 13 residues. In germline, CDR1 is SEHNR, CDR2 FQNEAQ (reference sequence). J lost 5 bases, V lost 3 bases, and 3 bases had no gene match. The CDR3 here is CASSFMDRDEQYF. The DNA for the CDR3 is TGTGCCAGCAGCTTCATGGACAGGGACGAGCAGTACTTC.

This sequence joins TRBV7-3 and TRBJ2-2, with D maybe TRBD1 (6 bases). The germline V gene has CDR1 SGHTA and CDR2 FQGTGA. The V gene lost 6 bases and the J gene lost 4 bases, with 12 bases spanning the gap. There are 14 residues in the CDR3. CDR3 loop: CASSFQGTTGELFF. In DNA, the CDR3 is TGTGCCAGCAGTTTTCAGGGGACCACCGGGGAGCTGTTTTTT. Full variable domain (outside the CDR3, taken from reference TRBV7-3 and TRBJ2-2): GAGVSQTPSNKVTEKGKYVELRCDPISGHTALYWYRQSLGQGPEFLIYFQGTGAADDSGLPNDRFFAVRPEGSVSTLKIQRTERGDSAVYLCASSFQGTTGELFFGEGSRLTVL.

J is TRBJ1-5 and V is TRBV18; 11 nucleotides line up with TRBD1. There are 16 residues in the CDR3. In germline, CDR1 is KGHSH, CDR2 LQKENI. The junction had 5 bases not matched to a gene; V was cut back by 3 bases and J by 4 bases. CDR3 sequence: CASSPYGTGGNQPQHF. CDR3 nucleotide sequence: TGTGCCAGCTCACCGTATGGGACAGGGGGAAATCAGCCCCAGCATTTT.

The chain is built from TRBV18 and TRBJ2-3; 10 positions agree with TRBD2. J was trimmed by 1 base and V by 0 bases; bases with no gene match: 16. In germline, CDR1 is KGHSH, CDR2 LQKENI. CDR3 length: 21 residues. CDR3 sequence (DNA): TGTGCCAGCTCACCACCGCCGATGTCTAGCGGGGGACCCTTTGGCACAGATACGCAGTATTTT. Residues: CASSPPPMSSGGPFGTDTQYF.

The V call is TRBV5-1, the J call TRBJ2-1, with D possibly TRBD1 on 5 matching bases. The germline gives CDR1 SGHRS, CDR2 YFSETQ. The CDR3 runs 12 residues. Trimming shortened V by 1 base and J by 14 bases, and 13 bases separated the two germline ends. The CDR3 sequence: CASSLTGPYEFF. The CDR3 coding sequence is TGCGCCAGCAGCTTGACAGGTCCTTATGAGTTCTTC.

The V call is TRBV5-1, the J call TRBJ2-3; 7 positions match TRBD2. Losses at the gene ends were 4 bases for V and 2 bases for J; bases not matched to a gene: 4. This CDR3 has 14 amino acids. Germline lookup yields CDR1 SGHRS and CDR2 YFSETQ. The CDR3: CASSGGDPTDTQYF. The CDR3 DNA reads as TGCGCCAGCAGCGGGGGGGACCCCACAGATACGCAGTATTTT.

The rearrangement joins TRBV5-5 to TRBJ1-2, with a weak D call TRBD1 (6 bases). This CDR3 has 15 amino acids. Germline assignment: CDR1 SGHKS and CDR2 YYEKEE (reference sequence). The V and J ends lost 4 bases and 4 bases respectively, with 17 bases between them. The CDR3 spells CASSDTGHLGYGYTF. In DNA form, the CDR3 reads TGTGCCAGCAGCGATACGGGACATTTAGGCTATGGCTACACCTTC.

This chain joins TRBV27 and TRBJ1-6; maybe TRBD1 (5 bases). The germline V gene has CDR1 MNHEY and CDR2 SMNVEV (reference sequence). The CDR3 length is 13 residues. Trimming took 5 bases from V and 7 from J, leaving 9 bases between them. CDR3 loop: CASSAGMNSPLHF. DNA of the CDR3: TGTGCCAGCAGTGCAGGGATGAATTCACCCCTCCACTTT.

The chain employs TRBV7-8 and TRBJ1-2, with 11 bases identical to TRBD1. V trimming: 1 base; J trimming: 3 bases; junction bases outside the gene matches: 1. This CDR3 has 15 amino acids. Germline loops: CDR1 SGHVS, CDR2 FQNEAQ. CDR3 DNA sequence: TGTGCCAGCAGCTTAGGGACAGGGGGCGACTATGGCTACACCTTC. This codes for CASSLGTGGDYGYTF. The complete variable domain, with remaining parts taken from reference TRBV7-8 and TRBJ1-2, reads GAGVSQSPRYKVAKRGQDVALRCDPISGHVSLFWYQQALGQGPEFLTYFQNEAQLDKSGLPSDRFFAERPEGSVSTLKIQRTQQEDSAVYLCASSLGTGGDYGYTFGSGTRLTVV.

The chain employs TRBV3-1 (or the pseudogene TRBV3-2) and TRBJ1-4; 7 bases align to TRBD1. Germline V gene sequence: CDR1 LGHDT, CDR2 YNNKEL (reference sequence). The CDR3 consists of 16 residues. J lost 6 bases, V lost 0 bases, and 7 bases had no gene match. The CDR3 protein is CASSQEFRQGDEKLFF. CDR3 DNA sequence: TGTGCCAGCAGCCAAGAATTTAGACAGGGAGATGAAAAACTGTTTTTT.

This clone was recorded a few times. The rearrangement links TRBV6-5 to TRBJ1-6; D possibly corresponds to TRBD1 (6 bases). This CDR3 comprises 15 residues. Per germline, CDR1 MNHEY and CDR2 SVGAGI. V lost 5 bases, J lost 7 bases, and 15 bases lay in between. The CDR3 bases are TGTGCCAGCAGTCCCAGGGGCCCAGGCAATTCACCCCTCCACTTT. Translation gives CASSPRGPGNSPLHF.

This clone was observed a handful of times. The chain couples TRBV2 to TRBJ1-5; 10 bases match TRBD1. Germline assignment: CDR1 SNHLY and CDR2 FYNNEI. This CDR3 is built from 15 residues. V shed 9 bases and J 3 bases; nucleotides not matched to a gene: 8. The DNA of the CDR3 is TGTGCCAGTCGGGGGGACAGGGGCCCCAATCAGCCCCAGCATTTT. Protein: CASRGDRGPNQPQHF. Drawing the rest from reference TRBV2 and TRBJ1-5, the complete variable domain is EPEVTQTPSHQVTQMGQEVILRCVPISNHLYFYWYRQILGQKVEFLVSFYNNEISEKSEIFDDQFSVERPDGSNFTLKIRSTKLEDSAMYFCASRGDRGPNQPQHFGDGTRLSIL.

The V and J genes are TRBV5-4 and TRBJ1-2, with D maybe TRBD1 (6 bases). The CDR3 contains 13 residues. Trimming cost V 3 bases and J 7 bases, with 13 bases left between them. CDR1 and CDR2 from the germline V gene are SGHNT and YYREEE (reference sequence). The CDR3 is CASSSQGRGGYTF. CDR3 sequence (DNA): TGTGCCAGCAGCTCACAGGGTCGAGGTGGCTACACCTTC.

CDR3 sequence (DNA): TGTGCCAGCAGTTACTCGGAGGGGAAAGAGACCCAGTACTTC. It yields the protein CASSYSEGKETQYF. The chain couples TRBV6-6 to TRBJ2-5; tentative D call: TRBD2 (6 bases). Trimming took off 0 bases at V and 3 bases at J, with 8 bases between the two ends. The CDR3 runs 14 residues. In germline, CDR1 is MNHNY, CDR2 SVGAGI (reference sequence).

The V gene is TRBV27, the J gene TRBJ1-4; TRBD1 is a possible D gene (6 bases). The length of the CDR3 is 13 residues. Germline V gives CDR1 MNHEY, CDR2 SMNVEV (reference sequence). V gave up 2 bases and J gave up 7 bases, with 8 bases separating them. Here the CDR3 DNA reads TGTGCCAGCAGTTTAATGGACAGTGAAAAACTGTTTTTT. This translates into CASSLMDSEKLFF.

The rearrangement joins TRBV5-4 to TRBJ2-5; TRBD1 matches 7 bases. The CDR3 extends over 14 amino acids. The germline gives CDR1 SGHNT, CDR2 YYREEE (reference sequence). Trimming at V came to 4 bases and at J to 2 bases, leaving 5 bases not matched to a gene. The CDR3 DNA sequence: TGTGCCAGCAGCACCGGGACAGAGCAAGAGACCCAGTACTTC. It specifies CASSTGTEQETQYF. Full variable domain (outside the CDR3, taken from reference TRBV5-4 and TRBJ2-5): ETGVTQSPTHLIKTRGQQVTLRCSSQSGHNTVSWYQQALGQGPQFIFQYYREEENGRGNFPPRFSGLQFPNYSSELNVNALELDDSALYLCASSTGTEQETQYFGPGTRLLVL.

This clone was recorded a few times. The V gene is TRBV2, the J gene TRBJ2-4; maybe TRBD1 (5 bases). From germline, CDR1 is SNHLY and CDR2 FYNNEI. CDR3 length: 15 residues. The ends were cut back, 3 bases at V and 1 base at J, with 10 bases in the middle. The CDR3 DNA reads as TGTGCCAGCAGTGAGAAGGGGCCCGCCAAAAACATTCAGTACTTC. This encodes CASSEKGPAKNIQYF.